These T cell receptor beta chains were read from a single sample in a study of T cell responses to AZD1222 COVID-19 vaccine. Produced via immunoSEQ multiplex PCR; TCRdb's table is partial and in-frame only. The repertoire has tens of thousands of clones, 86% of them found once; the top ten carry 6.9%. The sample here was peripheral blood, taken 28 days after the second AZD1222 dose. Every receptor here comes from an adult who received the AZD1222 COVID-19 vaccine. Both conserved end residues are part of each CDR3. A D gene is named only where the DNA matches it firmly. Size is stated for part of the rows, as once, few or many counts, or as a class when the clone is expanded.

J | V | D | size | DNA | CDR3
TRBJ1-5 | TRBV28 | . | . | TGTGCCAGCAGCCAAATGTCGAAGGGATGGGGTATCAGCAATCAGCCCCAGCATTTT | CASSQMSKGWGISNQPQHF
TRBJ1-6 | TRBV6-6 | . | . | TGTGCCAGCAGTTACCTCCCCCTAGTTTCACCCCTCCACTTT | CASSYLPLVSPLHF
TRBJ1-5 | TRBV7-3 | . | . | TGTGCCAGCACCGATATCAGCCCCCAGCATTTT | CASTDISPQHF
TRBJ2-5 | TRBV10-3 | . | . | TGTGCCATCAGTGTAGACCAATACCAAGAGACCCAGTACTTC | CAISVDQYQETQYF
TRBJ2-1 | TRBV27 | TRBD2 | . | TGTGCCATCGAACCACGCGGGGGGAGCTCCTACAATGAGCAGTTCTTC | CAIEPRGGSSYNEQFF
TRBJ2-7 | TRBV28 | . | once | TGTGCCAGCAGTTTCTGGACACAGGGAAAAGGTTCCTACGAGCAGTACTTC | CASSFWTQGKGSYEQYF
TRBJ1-4 | TRBV27 | . | once | TGTGCCAGCAGTCCCTCCGGCGGACCGGGAGAAAAACTGTTTTTT | CASSPSGGPGEKLFF
TRBJ2-7 | TRBV5-4 | . | . | TGTGCCAGCAGCTTGGGGGGCGACGGAACGGAAAGCTCCTACGAGCAGTACTTC | CASSLGGDGTESSYEQYF
TRBJ2-7 | TRBV6-2/TRBV6-3 | . | once | TGTGCCAGCAGTTATAGGGGGAGCTCCTACGAGCAGTACTTC | CASSYRGSSYEQYF
TRBJ2-7 | TRBV28 | TRBD1 | . | TGTGCCAGCGGGACGGGACAGGGGGTCTACGAGCAGTACTTC | CASGTGQGVYEQYF
TRBJ2-1 | TRBV7-9 | TRBD1 | . | TGTGCCAGCAGCCAGGAGACAGGGGGCACTTACAATGAGCAGTTCTTC | CASSQETGGTYNEQFF
TRBJ2-1 | TRBV4-1 | . | . | TGCGCCAGCAGCCTTGGGACAATCTCCTACAATGAGCAGTTCTTC | CASSLGTISYNEQFF
TRBJ2-7 | TRBV5-5 | TRBD2 | . | TGTGCCAGCAGCTTGGGGTTTAGCGGGGTAGGGGAGCAGTACTTC | CASSLGFSGVGEQYF
TRBJ2-1 | TRBV7-7 | TRBD2 | . | TGTGCTAGCAGCTCGGGGGAGGGGACCTACAATGAGCAGTTCTTC | CASSSGEGTYNEQFF
TRBJ1-4 | TRBV9 | . | . | TGTGCCAGCAGCGGGACGAGGGGCGCAGGTGGTGAAAAACTGTTTTTT | CASSGTRGAGGEKLFF
TRBJ1-1 | TRBV29-1 | . | once | TGCAGCGTTGGTATGCACTCAGGGACTGAAGCTTTCTTT | CSVGMHSGTEAFF
TRBJ2-7 | TRBV5-1 | TRBD1 | . | TGCGCCAGCAGCTTGGCCTTGGCAGGGGGCTCCGGCGAGCAGTACTTC | CASSLALAGGSGEQYF
TRBJ2-2 | TRBV5-1 | . | . | TGCGCCAGCAGCTTATTAGCGGAAGCCGGGGAGCTGTTTTTT | CASSLLAEAGELFF
TRBJ2-1 | TRBV7-2 | . | . | TGTGCCAGCAGTTATTCTATGACCGGCTCCTACAATGAGCAGTTCTTC | CASSYSMTGSYNEQFF
TRBJ1-5 | TRBV28 | . | . | TGTGCCAGCAGTTTCTACTCCCAGCCCCAGCATTTT | CASSFYSQPQHF
TRBJ2-7 | TRBV7-6 | TRBD1 | few | TGTGCCAGCAGCCCCGAGCCGGGACAGGGTTACGAGCAGTACTTC | CASSPEPGQGYEQYF
TRBJ1-2 | TRBV28 | TRBD1 | . | TGTGCCAGCAGAGTCACAGGGGGGAGGAACTATGGCTACACCTTC | CASRVTGGRNYGYTF
TRBJ1-3 | TRBV30 | . | . | TGTGCCTGGAGTGTGAACCAGGGCAGTGGAAACACCATATATTTT | CAWSVNQGSGNTIYF
TRBJ2-1 | TRBV14 | TRBD2 | once | TGTGCCAGCAGCCTCCGACTAGCGGGAGGGACTGAGCAGTTCTTC | CASSLRLAGGTEQFF
TRBJ1-1 | TRBV27 | . | . | TGTGCCAGCAGTTTATATACAGGGAAGGACACTGAAGCTTTCTTT | CASSLYTGKDTEAFF
TRBJ1-2 | TRBV7-2 | . | . | TGTGCCAGCAGCCCGAGGGGGGACACTGGCTACACCTTC | CASSPRGDTGYTF
TRBJ1-1 | TRBV28 | . | once | TGTGCCAGCAGTTTCCCGACAGCATCCACTGAAGCTTTCTTT | CASSFPTASTEAFF
TRBJ1-5 | TRBV6-2/TRBV6-3 | . | . | TGTGCCAGCAGTTACTTAGGGGAAGGCAATCAGCCCCAGCATTTT | CASSYLGEGNQPQHF
TRBJ2-2 | TRBV27 | . | . | TGTGCCAGCAGTTTACAGCACCCTAAATACACCGGGGAGCTGTTTTTT | CASSLQHPKYTGELFF
TRBJ2-7 | TRBV18 | . | . | TGTGCCAGCTCACTGGGACTTTCCTACGAGCAGTACTTC | CASSLGLSYEQYF
TRBJ1-2 | TRBV24-1 | TRBD1 | few | TGTGCCACCAGTGGGACAGGGGAATATGGCTACACCTTC | CATSGTGEYGYTF
TRBJ2-4 | TRBV29-1 | . | . | TGCAGCGTTGAAGGGGTAGCCAAAAACATTCAGTACTTC | CSVEGVAKNIQYF
TRBJ2-2 | TRBV5-1 | . | . | TGCGCCAGCACCTGGGGTTTCACCGGGGAGCTGTTTTTT | CASTWGFTGELFF
TRBJ1-1 | TRBV28 | . | . | TGTGCCATCTGGGGGACACCTAACACTGAAGCTTTCTTT | CAIWGTPNTEAFF
TRBJ2-3 | TRBV24-1 | TRBD1 | . | TGTGCCACCAGTGATTTCCGAGGGTTGGGACAGGGGGCAGATACGCAGTATTTT | CATSDFRGLGQGADTQYF
TRBJ2-6 | TRBV5-5 | . | . | TGTGCCAGCAGCTTGGCCTGGAGGAGCTCTGGGGCCAACGTCCTGACTTTC | CASSLAWRSSGANVLTF
TRBJ2-3 | TRBV5-4 | . | . | TGTGCCAGCAGCTTGGAAGATAGCGATACGCAGTATTTT | CASSLEDSDTQYF
TRBJ2-3 | TRBV28 | TRBD2 | . | TGTGCCAGCAGTTCACTAGCGGGAGGGGCAGATACGCAGTATTTT | CASSSLAGGADTQYF
TRBJ2-7 | TRBV29-1 | . | . | TGCAGCGTTTCCCGGCAGGGCTACGAGCAGTACTTC | CSVSRQGYEQYF
TRBJ1-6 | TRBV12-3/TRBV12-4 | TRBD1 | . | TGTGCCAGCAGTTGGACAGGCTCACCCCTCCACTTT | CASSWTGSPLHF
TRBJ1-5 | TRBV7-2 | . | . | TGTGCCAGCAGCCTGACAGGTAATCAGCCCCAGCATTTT | CASSLTGNQPQHF
TRBJ2-3 | TRBV28 | . | . | TGTGCCAGCAGCTTGGGAATCATCGGTCGCGGCACAGATACGCAGTATTTT | CASSLGIIGRGTDTQYF
TRBJ1-5 | TRBV6-4 | . | once | TGTGCCAGCAGAAAGGGGGGCTATTGCAATCAGCCCCAGCATTTT | CASRKGGYCNQPQHF
TRBJ2-7 | TRBV27 | TRBD2 | . | TGTGCCAGCAGTTCCCCATTAGCGGGCTTCTACGAGCAGTACTTC | CASSSPLAGFYEQYF
TRBJ2-1 | TRBV6-1 | TRBD1 | once | TGTGCCAGCAGTGAACAGTCTCTAGGGGGCTCAGAGCAGTTCTTC | CASSEQSLGGSEQFF
TRBJ2-3 | TRBV27 | TRBD2 | . | TGTGCCAGCAGTTTTGTCGAAACTAGCGGGGCCGCGGCGCAGTATTTT | CASSFVETSGAAAQYF